The source of this T cell receptor (beta chain) is a study of blood T cell repertoires in COVID-19. Study as a whole: The study drew acute and convalescent COVID-19 samples from the United States, Italy and Spain. PBMCs, B-cell-depleted T cells, or T cells provided the cDNA or gDNA that made up the material.

Per the study methods: Amplification of reference gene primers provided the estimated nucleated cell counts. Produced via immunoSEQ multiplex PCR; TCRdb's table is partial and in-frame only. V, J and clone size reflect that table, while D and trimming were determined from the DNA. Here the sample spans around 300,000 clones, around 87% being singletons. The CDR3 has 14 residues. Germline V gives CDR1 KGHSH, CDR2 LQKENI. V was pared by 2 bases and J by 1 base, with 6 bases between. The sequenced material came from peripheral blood. The TCR sequence derives from a man between 50 and 59 years old with active or convalescent COVID-19. J is TRBJ1-3 and V is TRBV18; D unclear. CDR3 DNA: TGTGCCAGCTCACCATTAGAATCTGGAAACACCATATATTTT. This gives the protein CASSPLESGNTIYF. Based on the CDR3 plus reference TRBV18 and TRBJ1-3, the full variable domain is NAGVMQNPRHLVRRRGQEARLRCSPMKGHSHVYWYRQLPEEGLKFMVYLQKENIIDESGMPKERFSAEFPKEGPSILRIQQVVRGDSAAYFCASSPLESGNTIYFGEGSWLTVV.